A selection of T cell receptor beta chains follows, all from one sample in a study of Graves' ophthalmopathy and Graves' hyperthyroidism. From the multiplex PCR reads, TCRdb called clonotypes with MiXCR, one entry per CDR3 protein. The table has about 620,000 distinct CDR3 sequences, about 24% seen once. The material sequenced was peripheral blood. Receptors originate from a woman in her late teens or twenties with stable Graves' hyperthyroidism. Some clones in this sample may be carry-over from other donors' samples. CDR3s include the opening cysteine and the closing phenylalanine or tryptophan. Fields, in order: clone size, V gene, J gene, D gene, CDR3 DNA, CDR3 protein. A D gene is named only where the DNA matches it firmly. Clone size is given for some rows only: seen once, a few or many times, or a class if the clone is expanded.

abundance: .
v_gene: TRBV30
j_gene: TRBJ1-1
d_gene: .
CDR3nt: TGTGCCTGGACCTCAGGGAACACTGAAGCTTTCTTT
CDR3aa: CAWTSGNTEAFF

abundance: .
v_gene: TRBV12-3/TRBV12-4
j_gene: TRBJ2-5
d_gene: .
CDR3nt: TGTGCCAGCAGTTTTAATGAGGGAGAGACCCAGTACTTC
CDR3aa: CASSFNEGETQYF

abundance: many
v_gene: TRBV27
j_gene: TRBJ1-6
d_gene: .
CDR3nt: TGTGCCAGCAGACTGTCGGGTAGCGGTAATTCACCCCTCCACTTT
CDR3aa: CASRLSGSGNSPLHF

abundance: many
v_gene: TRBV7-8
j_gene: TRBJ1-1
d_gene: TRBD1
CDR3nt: TGTGCCAGCAGGGTCCGGGACAGGTCCCTATGGGCTGAAGCTTTCTTT
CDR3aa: CASRVRDRSLWAEAFF

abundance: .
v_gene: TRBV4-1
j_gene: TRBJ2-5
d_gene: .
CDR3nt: TGCGCCAGCAGCCAAGCAATAAGAGAGACCCAGTACTTC
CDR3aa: CASSQAIRETQYF

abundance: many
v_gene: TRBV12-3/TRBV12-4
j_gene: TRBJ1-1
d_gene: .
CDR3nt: TGTGCCAGCGGTCCCCGAGGGGGGGGTCAGACTGAAGCTTTCTTT
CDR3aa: CASGPRGGGQTEAFF

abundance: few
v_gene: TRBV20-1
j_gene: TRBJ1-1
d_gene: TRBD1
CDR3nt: TGCAGTGCTAGGGAACCGACAGGGAGGAACACTGAAGCTTTCTTT
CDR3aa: CSAREPTGRNTEAFF

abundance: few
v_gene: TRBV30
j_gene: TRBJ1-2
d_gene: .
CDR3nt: TGTGCCTGGAGTGTACGGGTTAGAGGATGGAATGGTGTCTACACCTTC
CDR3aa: CAWSVRVRGWNGVYTF

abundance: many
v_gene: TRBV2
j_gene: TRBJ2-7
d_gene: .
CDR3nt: TGTGCCAGCAGTGTCGGACTTTTTACCTACGAGCAGTACTTC
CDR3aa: CASSVGLFTYEQYF

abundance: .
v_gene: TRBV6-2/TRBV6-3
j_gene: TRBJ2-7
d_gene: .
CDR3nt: TGTGCCAGCAGTTACCGGACGGCGTACGAGCAGTACTTC
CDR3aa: CASSYRTAYEQYF

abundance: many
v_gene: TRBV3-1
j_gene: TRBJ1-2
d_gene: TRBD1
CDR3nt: TGTGCCAGCAGCCAAGTAGGCCAGGGGGGTCGCGGCTACACCTTC
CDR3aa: CASSQVGQGGRGYTF

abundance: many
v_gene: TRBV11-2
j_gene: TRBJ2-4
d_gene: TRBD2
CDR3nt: TGTGCCAGCAGCTTAGGGGGGCTAGCGGGAGTCAAAAACATTCAGTACTTC
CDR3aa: CASSLGGLAGVKNIQYF

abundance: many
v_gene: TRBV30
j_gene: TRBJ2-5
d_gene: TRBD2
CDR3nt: TGTGCCTGGAGTGTAACCGGGAGGACTACAGAGACCCAGTACTTC
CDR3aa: CAWSVTGRTTETQYF

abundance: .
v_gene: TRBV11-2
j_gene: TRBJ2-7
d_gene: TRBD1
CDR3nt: TGTGCCAGCAGCTTACTCCGGGACAGGGACGAGCAGTACTTC
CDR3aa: CASSLLRDRDEQYF

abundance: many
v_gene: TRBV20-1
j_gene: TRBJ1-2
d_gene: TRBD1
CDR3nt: TGCAGTGCTAGGGGCAGGGGGTCTAGCTATGGCTACACCTTC
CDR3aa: CSARGRGSSYGYTF